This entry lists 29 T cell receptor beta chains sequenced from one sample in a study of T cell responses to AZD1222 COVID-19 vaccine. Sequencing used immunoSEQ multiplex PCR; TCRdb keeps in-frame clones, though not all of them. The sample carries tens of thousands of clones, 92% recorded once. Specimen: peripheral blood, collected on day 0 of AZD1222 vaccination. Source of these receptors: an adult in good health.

This CDR3 is CASSYWGTSGRETQYF. The CDR3 DNA is TGTGCCAGCAGTTACTGGGGGACTAGCGGGAGGGAGACCCAGTACTTC. V usage is TRBV6-6 and J usage is TRBJ2-5; 15 nucleotides line up with TRBD2. This CDR3 has 16 residues. Trimming at V came to 1 base and at J to 5 bases, leaving 2 bases not matched to a gene. Germline V gene data show CDR1 as MNHNY and CDR2 as SVGAGI (reference sequence).

In DNA form, the CDR3 reads TGTGCCAGTAGTATAGATGCAGGGCCGGGCTACAATGAGCAGTTCTTC. Translation gives CASSIDAGPGYNEQFF. The chain combines TRBV19 with TRBJ2-1; a possible D gene is TRBD1 (5 bases). The germline V gene has CDR1 LNHDA and CDR2 SQIVND (reference sequence). The CDR3 runs 16 residues. V was cut by 0 bases and J by 3 bases, with 12 bases left in between.

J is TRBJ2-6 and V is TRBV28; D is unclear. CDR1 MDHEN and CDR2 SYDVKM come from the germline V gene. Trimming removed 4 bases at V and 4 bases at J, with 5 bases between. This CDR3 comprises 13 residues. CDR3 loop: CASSSPGANVLTF. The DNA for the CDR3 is TGTGCCAGCAGTTCCCCCGGGGCCAACGTCCTGACTTTC.

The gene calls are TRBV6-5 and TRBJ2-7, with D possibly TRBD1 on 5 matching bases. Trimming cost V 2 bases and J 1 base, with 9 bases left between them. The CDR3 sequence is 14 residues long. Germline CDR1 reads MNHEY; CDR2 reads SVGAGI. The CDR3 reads CASSYQGPSYEQYF. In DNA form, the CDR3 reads TGTGCCAGCAGTTACCAGGGCCCTTCCTACGAGCAGTACTTC.

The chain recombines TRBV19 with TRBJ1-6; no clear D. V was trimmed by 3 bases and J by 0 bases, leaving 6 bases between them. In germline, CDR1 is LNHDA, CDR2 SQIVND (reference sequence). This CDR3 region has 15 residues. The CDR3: CASSMAGSYNSPLHF. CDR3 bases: TGTGCCAGTAGTATGGCGGGCTCCTATAATTCACCCCTCCACTTT.

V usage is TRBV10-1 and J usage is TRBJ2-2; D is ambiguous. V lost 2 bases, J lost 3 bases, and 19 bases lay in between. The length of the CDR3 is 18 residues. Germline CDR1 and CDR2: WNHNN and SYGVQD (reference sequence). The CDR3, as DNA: TGCGCCAGCAGTGAGGGGCCTAGAAAGCCCGTATACACCGGGGAGCTGTTTTTT. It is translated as CASSEGPRKPVYTGELFF.

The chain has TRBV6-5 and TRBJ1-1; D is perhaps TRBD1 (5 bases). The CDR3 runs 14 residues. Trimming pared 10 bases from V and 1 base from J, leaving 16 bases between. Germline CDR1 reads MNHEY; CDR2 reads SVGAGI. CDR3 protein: CATVPGTANTEAFF. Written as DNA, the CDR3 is TGTGCCACTGTACCCGGGACGGCGAACACTGAAGCTTTCTTT.

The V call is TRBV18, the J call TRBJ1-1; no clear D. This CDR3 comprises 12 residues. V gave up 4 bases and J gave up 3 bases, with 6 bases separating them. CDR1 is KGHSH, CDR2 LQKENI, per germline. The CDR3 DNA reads TGTGCCAGCTCACTACGGGACACTGAAGCTTTCTTT. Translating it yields CASSLRDTEAFF.

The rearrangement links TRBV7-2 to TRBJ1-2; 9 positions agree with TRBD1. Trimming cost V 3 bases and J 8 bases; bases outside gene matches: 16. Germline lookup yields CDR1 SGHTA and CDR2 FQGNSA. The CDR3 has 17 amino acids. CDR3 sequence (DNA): TGTGCCAGCAGCTTGGCCCCGGCCGGGACAGGGTCACGCGGCTACACCTTC. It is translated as CASSLAPAGTGSRGYTF. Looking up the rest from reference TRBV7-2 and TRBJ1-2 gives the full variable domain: GAGVSQSPSNKVTEKGKDVELRCDPISGHTALYWYRQSLGQGLEFLIYFQGNSAPDKSGLPSDRFSAERTGGSVSTLTIQRTQQEDSAVYLCASSLAPAGTGSRGYTFGSGTRLTVV.

The CDR3 loop is CASSFNARQDEQYF. CDR3 bases: TGTGCCAGCAGCTTCAATGCAAGACAGGACGAGCAGTACTTC. The chain is built from TRBV7-9 and TRBJ2-7; the D gene is possibly TRBD1 (6 bases). CDR1 is SEHNR and CDR2 is FQNEAQ in the germline V gene (reference sequence). The CDR3 spans 14 residues. V was pared by 3 bases and J by 5 bases, with 14 bases between.

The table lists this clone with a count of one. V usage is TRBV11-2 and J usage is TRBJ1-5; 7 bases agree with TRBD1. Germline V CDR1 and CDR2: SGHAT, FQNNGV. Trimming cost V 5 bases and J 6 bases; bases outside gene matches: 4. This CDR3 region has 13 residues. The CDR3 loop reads CASSIDRVQPQHF. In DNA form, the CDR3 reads TGTGCCAGCAGCATTGACAGGGTTCAGCCCCAGCATTTT.

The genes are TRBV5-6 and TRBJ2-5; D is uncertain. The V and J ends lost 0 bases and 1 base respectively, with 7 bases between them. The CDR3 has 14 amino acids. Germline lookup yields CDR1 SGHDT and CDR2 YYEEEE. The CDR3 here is CASSLGALQETQYF. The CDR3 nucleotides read TGTGCCAGCAGCTTGGGGGCTCTCCAAGAGACCCAGTACTTC.

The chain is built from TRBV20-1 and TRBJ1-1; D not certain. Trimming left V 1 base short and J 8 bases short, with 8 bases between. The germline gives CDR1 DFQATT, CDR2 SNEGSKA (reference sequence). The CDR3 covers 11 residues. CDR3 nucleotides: TGCAGTGCTAGAGGTGAGTTGGAAGCTTTCTTT. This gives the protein CSARGELEAFF.

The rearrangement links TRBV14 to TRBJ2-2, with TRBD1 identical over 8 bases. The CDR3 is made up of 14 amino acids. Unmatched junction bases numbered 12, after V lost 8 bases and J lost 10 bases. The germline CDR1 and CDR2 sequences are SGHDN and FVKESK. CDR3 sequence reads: CASSPGTGSKELFF. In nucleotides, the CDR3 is TGTGCCAGCTCCCCCGGGACAGGAAGTAAGGAGCTGTTTTTT.

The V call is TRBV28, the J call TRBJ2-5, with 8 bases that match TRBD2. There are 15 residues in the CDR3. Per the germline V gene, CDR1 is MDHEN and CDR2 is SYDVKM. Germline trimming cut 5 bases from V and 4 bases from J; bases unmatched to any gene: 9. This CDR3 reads CASSPTLAGGETQYF. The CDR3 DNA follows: TGTGCCAGCAGTCCAACCCTAGCGGGTGGAGAGACCCAGTACTTC.

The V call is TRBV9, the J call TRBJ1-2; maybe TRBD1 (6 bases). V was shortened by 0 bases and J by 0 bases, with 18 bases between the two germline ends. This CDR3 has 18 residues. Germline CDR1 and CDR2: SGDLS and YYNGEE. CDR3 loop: CASSVEAQTGQANYGYTF. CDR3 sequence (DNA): TGTGCCAGCAGCGTAGAAGCCCAGACGGGACAAGCTAACTATGGCTACACCTTC.

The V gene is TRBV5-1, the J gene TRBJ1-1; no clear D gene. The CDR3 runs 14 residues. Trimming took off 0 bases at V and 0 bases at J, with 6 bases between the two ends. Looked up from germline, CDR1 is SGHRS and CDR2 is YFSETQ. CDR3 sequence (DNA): TGCGCCAGCAGCTTGGAGAGCATGAACACTGAAGCTTTCTTT. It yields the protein CASSLESMNTEAFF.

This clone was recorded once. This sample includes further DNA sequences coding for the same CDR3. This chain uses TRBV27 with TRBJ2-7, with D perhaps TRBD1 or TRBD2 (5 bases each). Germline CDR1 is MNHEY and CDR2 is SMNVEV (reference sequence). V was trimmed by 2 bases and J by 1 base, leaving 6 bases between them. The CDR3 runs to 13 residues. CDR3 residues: CASSLGGSYEQYF. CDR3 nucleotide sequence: TGTGCCAGCAGTTTAGGGGGTTCCTACGAGCAGTACTTC.

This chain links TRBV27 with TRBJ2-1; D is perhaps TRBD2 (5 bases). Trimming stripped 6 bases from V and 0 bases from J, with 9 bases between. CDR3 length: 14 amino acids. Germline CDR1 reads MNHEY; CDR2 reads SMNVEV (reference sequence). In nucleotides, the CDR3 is TGTGCCAGCAGCCGGGGTGACTCCTACAATGAGCAGTTCTTC. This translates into CASSRGDSYNEQFF.

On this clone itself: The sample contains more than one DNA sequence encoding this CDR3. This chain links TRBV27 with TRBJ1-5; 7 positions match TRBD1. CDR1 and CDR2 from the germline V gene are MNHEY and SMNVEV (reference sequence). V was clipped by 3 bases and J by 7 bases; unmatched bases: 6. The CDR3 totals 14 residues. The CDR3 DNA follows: TGTGCCAGCAGTTTCGGGCAGGGGGGCCAGCCCCAGCATTTT. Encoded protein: CASSFGQGGQPQHF.

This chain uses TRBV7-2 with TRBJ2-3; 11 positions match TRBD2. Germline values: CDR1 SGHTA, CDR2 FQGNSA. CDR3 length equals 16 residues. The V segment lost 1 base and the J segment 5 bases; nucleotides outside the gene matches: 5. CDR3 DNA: TGTGCCAGCAGCTTAGTAGTAGGACTAGCGGGAGATACGCAGTATTTT. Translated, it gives CASSLVVGLAGDTQYF.

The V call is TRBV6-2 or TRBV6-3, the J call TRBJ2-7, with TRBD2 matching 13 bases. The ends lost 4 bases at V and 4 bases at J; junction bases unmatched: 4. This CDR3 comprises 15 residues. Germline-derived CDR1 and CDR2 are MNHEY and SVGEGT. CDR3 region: CASSWTSGRLYEQYF. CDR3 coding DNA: TGTGCCAGCAGTTGGACTAGCGGGAGATTATACGAGCAGTACTTC.

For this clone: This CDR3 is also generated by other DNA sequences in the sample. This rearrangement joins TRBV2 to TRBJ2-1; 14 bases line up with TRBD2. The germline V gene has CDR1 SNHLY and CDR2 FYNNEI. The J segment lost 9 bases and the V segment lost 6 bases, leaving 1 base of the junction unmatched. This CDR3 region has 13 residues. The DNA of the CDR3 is TGTGCCAGCAGGGGGACTAGCGGGGGTGAGCAGTTCTTC. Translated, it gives CASRGTSGGEQFF. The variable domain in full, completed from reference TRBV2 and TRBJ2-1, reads EPEVTQTPSHQVTQMGQEVILRCVPISNHLYFYWYRQILGQKVEFLVSFYNNEISEKSEIFDDQFSVERPDGSNFTLKIRSTKLEDSAMYFCASRGTSGGEQFFGPGTRLTVL.

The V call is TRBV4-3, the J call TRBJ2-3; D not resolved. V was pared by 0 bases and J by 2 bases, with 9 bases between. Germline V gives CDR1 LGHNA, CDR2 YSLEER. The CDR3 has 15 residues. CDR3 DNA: TGCGCCAGCAGCCAAGATAGCCAGATCACAGATACGCAGTATTTT. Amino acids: CASSQDSQITDTQYF.

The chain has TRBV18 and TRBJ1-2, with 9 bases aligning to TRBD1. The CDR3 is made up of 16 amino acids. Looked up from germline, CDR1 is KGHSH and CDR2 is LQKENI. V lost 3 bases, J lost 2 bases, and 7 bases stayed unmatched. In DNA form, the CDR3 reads TGTGCCAGCTCACCTCTCCAGGGACAGGGAAACTATGGCTACACCTTC. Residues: CASSPLQGQGNYGYTF.

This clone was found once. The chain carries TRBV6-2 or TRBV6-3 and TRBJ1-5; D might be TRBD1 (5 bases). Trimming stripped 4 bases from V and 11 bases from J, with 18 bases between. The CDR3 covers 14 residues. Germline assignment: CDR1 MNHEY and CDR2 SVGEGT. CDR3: CASSFRGPDQAQHF. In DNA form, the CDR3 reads TGTGCCAGCAGTTTTCGGGGCCCGGATCAAGCCCAGCATTTT.

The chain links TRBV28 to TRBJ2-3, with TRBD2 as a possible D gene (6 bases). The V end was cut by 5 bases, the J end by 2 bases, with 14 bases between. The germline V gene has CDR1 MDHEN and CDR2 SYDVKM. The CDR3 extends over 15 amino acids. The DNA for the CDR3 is TGTGCCAGCAGTAGCGGGTGGGTGTACACAGATACGCAGTATTTT. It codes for CASSSGWVYTDTQYF.

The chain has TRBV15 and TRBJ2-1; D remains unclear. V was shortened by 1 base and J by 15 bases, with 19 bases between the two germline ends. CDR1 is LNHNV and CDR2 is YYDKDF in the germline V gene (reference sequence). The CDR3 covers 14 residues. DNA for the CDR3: TGTGCCACCAGCAGAGTCGCCTTTGTTGGGGATACGTTCTTC. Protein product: CATSRVAFVGDTFF.

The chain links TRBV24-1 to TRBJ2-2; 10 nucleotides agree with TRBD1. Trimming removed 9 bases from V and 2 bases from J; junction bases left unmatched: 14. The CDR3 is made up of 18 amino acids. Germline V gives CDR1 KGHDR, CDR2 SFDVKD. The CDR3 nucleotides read TGTGCCACCCAACCTGATTCTTGGGACAGGGGTAACACCGGGGAGCTGTTTTTT. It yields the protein CATQPDSWDRGNTGELFF.